This T cell receptor (beta chain) appears in the sequencing data of a study of T cell repertoires in cytomegalovirus infection. Study-wide points: The study found HLA-C-restricted CMV-specific TCR beta clonotypes dominating the ex vivo response.

The V gene end was trimmed by 0 bases and the J gene end by 5 bases; junction bases not matched to a gene: 9. Germline V CDR1 and CDR2: MNHEY, SVGEGT. This CDR3 comprises 19 residues. This clonotype was detected only a few times. Its antigen is unidentified. TCRdb ran MiXCR on the reads and lists one entry per CDR3 protein. Of roughly 990,000 distinct CDR3 sequences listed, approximately 32% are singletons. The chain couples TRBV6-2 or TRBV6-3 to TRBJ2-3; 15 bases are a match to TRBD2. This specimen consisted of cultured CD8+ T cells from PBMCs, obtained from culture after CMV antigen stimulation. The TCR originated in a human donor in good health (CMV status not recorded). Some clones in this sample may be carry-over from other donors' samples. CDR3 protein: CASSYSSGLAGGPQDTQYF. CDR3 DNA sequence: TGTGCCAGCAGTTACTCGAGTGGACTAGCGGGGGGGCCACAAGATACGCAGTATTTT.